A selection of T cell receptor beta chains follows, all from one sample in a study of human T cells and chemical hapten exposure. Each CDR3 protein is one row after TCRdb ran MiXCR on the RACE reads. The sample consists of 300,000 to 450,000 distinct CDR3 sequences, around 4.8% of them appearing once. The sample consisted of whole blood, taken in connection with sensitization to the hapten diphenylcyclopropenone (DPC). These receptor sequences come from a woman in her forties or fifties with alopecia areata. Some clones in this sample may be carry-over from other donors' samples. Both conserved end residues are part of each CDR3. The D gene is left open where the match is weak. Clone size is shown for a subset of rows, as once, few, many or a class of expanded clone.

-	TRBV7-2	TRBJ2-7	many	TGTGCCAGCAGCTTAGCGAGTTGGGATCAGTTCTACGAGCAGTACTTC	CASSLASWDQFYEQYF
TRBD2	TRBV30	TRBJ2-3	-	TGTGCCTGGAGTGTAGCGGGAGGATGGGCAGATACGCAGTATTTT	CAWSVAGGWADTQYF
-	TRBV20-1	TRBJ2-5	few	TGCAGTGCTATCCCGGGGACGGCTCGGGGCGGGACCCAGTACTTC	CSAIPGTARGGTQYF
TRBD2	TRBV27	TRBJ2-3	-	TGTGCCAGCACCGACTGGACTAGCGGGAGTTCAACAGATACGCAGTATTTT	CASTDWTSGSSTDTQYF
-	TRBV6-5	TRBJ2-4	many	TGTGCCAGCAGGGAGCATGTCGGAGACAAAAACATTCAGTACTTC	CASREHVGDKNIQYF
TRBD1	TRBV7-2	TRBJ1-5	many	TGTGCCAGCAGCTTTACAGGGGGCCCCAATCAGCCCCAGCATTTT	CASSFTGGPNQPQHF
TRBD2	TRBV20-1	TRBJ2-5	-	TGCAGTGCTAGAGGACTAGCGGGAAAAGAGACCCAGTACTTC	CSARGLAGKETQYF
-	TRBV27	TRBJ1-1	many	TGTGCCAGCAGTCCCACTCCGTCGCTTGGGGCTTTCTTT	CASSPTPSLGAFF
TRBD2	TRBV18	TRBJ2-3	-	TGTGCCAGCTCACTCAGACTAGCTACAGATACGCAGTATTTT	CASSLRLATDTQYF
-	TRBV2	TRBJ2-7	-	TGTGCCAGCCAGGGGAACTACGAGCAGTACTTC	CASQGNYEQYF
-	TRBV29-1	TRBJ2-2	-	TGCAGCGTTCCTCTCAGCACCGGGGAGCTGTTTTTT	CSVPLSTGELFF
-	TRBV9	TRBJ2-5	-	TGTGCCAGCAGCGTAGACGGCGGTGCAGAGACCCAGTACTTC	CASSVDGGAETQYF
TRBD1	TRBV30	TRBJ1-2	-	TGTGCCTGGCGAGGAGCAGGGGGCATCTATGGCTACACCTTC	CAWRGAGGIYGYTF
-	TRBV2	TRBJ2-3	many	TGTGCCAGCAGAGGGCATACGCAGTATTTT	CASRGHTQYF
TRBD2	TRBV10-3	TRBJ2-7	many	TGTGCCATCAGTCCGGCCCGAGCGGGAGTTGGCGCCTACGAGCAGTACTTC	CAISPARAGVGAYEQYF
-	TRBV2	TRBJ2-2	few	TGTGCCAGCACGGGGGGCTTGGGCGGGGAGCTGTTTTTT	CASTGGLGGELFF
TRBD1	TRBV20-1	TRBJ2-1	few	TGCAGTGCTTGGCCGGGACAGAACAATGAGCAGTTCTTC	CSAWPGQNNEQFF
-	TRBV3-1	TRBJ1-1	-	TGTGCCAGCAGCCCCTCCAGAAGGAACACTGAAGCTTTCTTT	CASSPSRRNTEAFF
TRBD1	TRBV28	TRBJ1-4	few	TGTGCCAGCAGTCTTTCAGGGGGCCAGGAAAAACTGTTTTTT	CASSLSGGQEKLFF
-	TRBV27	TRBJ2-7	-	TGTGCCAGCAGTGCAAACAGGGTAGGCCCCTACGAGCAGTACTTC	CASSANRVGPYEQYF
TRBD2	TRBV20-1	TRBJ2-1	few	TGCAGTGCTAGAGTGCCTAGCGGGGGGCCTGAGCAGTTCTTC	CSARVPSGGPEQFF
-	TRBV6-1	TRBJ1-1	-	TGTGCCAGCAAGTATGGGACATATAACGATGGGAACACTGAAGCTTTCTTT	CASKYGTYNDGNTEAFF
-	TRBV6-5	TRBJ1-5	many	TGTGCCAGCAGTTACTCGACGGTAGTGTATGGGAACGGGGGCAATCAGCCCCAGCATTTT	CASSYSTVVYGNGGNQPQHF
-	TRBV16	TRBJ2-3	many	TGTGCCAGCAGCCAAGGTGCAGATACGCAGTATTTT	CASSQGADTQYF
-	TRBV11-2	TRBJ2-3	-	TGTGCCAGCAGCCGTCGGGGGACGATCAGCACAGATACGCAGTATTTT	CASSRRGTISTDTQYF
-	TRBV12-3/TRBV12-4	TRBJ2-7	many	TGTGCCAGCAGTTCCCTGGGGGACGGTATAGTCCACGAGCAGTACTTC	CASSSLGDGIVHEQYF
-	TRBV20-1	TRBJ2-2	many	TGCAGTGCAAACCCTACAACTAACACCGGGGAGCTGTTTTTT	CSANPTTNTGELFF
-	TRBV20-1	TRBJ2-6	-	TGCAGTGCTCCCAGCTCTGGGGCCAACGTCCTGACTTTC	CSAPSSGANVLTF
TRBD2	TRBV12-3/TRBV12-4	TRBJ2-1	few	TGTGCCAGCAGTCCCGCGCTGGGACTAGCGGGGGGGGAGCAGTTCTTC	CASSPALGLAGGEQFF
-	TRBV29-1	TRBJ1-1	-	TGCAGCGTCCGGCCCCGGACGACTAACACTGAAGCTTTCTTT	CSVRPRTTNTEAFF
TRBD2	TRBV7-8	TRBJ2-7	few	TGTGCCAGCAGCTCACACGCGGTAGCGGGATTCGACGAGCAGTACTTC	CASSSHAVAGFDEQYF
TRBD2	TRBV12-3/TRBV12-4	TRBJ2-1	-	TGTGCCAGCTCGATGGCGGGAGGGCCCCACAATGAGCAGTTCTTC	CASSMAGGPHNEQFF
-	TRBV6-9	TRBJ2-3	many	TGTGCCAGCAGTTATACCCATACTAGTTTCAGGGATACGCAGTATTTT	CASSYTHTSFRDTQYF
-	TRBV27	TRBJ1-6	many	TGTGCCAGCAGTTCACAGGGAACAAGGTCCTCCTATAATTCACCCCTCCACTTT	CASSSQGTRSSYNSPLHF
-	TRBV20-1	TRBJ1-5	many	TGCAGTGCTAGAGGCTCCGGGACGAGGGAAGGGCCCCAGCATTTT	CSARGSGTREGPQHF
-	TRBV2	TRBJ1-5	many	TGTGCCAGCAGTGTCAGGGCCAATCAGCCCCAGCATTTT	CASSVRANQPQHF
-	TRBV19	TRBJ2-7	many	TGTGCCAGTAGTATAGTTATATGGGACGAGCAGTACTTC	CASSIVIWDEQYF
-	TRBV28	TRBJ1-1	many	TGTGCCAGCAGTTGGGACGGTTTGAACACTGAAGCTTTCTTT	CASSWDGLNTEAFF
TRBD2	TRBV5-4	TRBJ2-7	-	TGTGCCAGCAGCCCCGGTCTAGCGGGAGTAACCTACGAGCAGTACTTC	CASSPGLAGVTYEQYF
-	TRBV7-2	TRBJ2-3	many	TGTGCCAGCAGCGAACAGTACACAGATACGCAGTATTTT	CASSEQYTDTQYF
-	TRBV2	TRBJ1-6	many	TGTGCCAGTGCCGGACAGACTTCACCCCTCCACTTT	CASAGQTSPLHF
TRBD2	TRBV6-5	TRBJ2-1	few	TGTGCCAGCAGTTACTCAGTCGGGGGGGGCAGAATCAATGAGCAGTTCTTC	CASSYSVGGGRINEQFF
-	TRBV7-2	TRBJ1-2	many	TGTGCCAGCAGCTTAGGAGAAAGCTATGGCTACACCTTC	CASSLGESYGYTF
-	TRBV6-2/TRBV6-3	TRBJ2-6	few	TGTGCCAGCAGTTACTCCGGGCCATGGGCCAACGTCCTGACTTTC	CASSYSGPWANVLTF
-	TRBV6-6	TRBJ1-4	many	TGTGCCAGCAGTTATGAACCGGGACACTCTAATGAAAAACTGTTTTTT	CASSYEPGHSNEKLFF
-	TRBV5-6	TRBJ2-7	-	TGTGCCAGCAGCCCCCCCGCCGGCCCCAGGCAGTACTTC	CASSPPAGPRQYF
-	TRBV18	TRBJ2-5	many	TGTGCCAGCTCGGGACTGTTCCAAGAGACCCAGTACTTC	CASSGLFQETQYF
-	TRBV11-2	TRBJ1-3	-	TGTGCCAGCCGCTGGGGAAACACCATATATTTT	CASRWGNTIYF
-	TRBV6-2/TRBV6-3	TRBJ1-6	many	TGTGCCAGCAGGGATCCCAGTTCACCCCTCCACTTT	CASRDPSSPLHF
-	TRBV6-2/TRBV6-3	TRBJ2-7	few	TGTGCCAGCAGTTACTACTTGGACATCCCCACCGAGCAGTACTTC	CASSYYLDIPTEQYF
-	TRBV27	TRBJ1-2	many	TGTGCCAGCAGTTTTGGACGGGGAGACTATGGCTACACCTTC	CASSFGRGDYGYTF
-	TRBV20-1	TRBJ1-5	few	TGCAGTGCCCCTCGGGGGGGCGGTAGCAATCAGCCCCAGCATTTT	CSAPRGGGSNQPQHF